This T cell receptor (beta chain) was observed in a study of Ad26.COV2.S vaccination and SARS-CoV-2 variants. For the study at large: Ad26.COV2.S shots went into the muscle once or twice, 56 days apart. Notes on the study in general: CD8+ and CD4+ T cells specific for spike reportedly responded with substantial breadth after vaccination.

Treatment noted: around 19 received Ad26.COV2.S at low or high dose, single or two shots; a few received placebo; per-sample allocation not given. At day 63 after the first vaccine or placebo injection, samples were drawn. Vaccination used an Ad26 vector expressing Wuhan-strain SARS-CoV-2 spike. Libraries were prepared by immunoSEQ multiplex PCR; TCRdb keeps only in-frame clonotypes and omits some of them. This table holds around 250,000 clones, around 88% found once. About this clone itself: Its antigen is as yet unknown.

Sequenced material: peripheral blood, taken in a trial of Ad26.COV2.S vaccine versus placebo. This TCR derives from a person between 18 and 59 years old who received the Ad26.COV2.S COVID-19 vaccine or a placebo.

CDR3 protein: CASSYLTEVNTEAFF. CDR3 bases: TGTGCCAGCAGTTACCTGACCGAGGTGAACACTGAAGCTTTCTTT. The V and J genes are TRBV6-5 and TRBJ1-1; no reliable D call. V lost 2 bases and J 0 bases, leaving 10 bases between the germline ends. Germline CDR1 MNHEY, CDR2 SVGAGI. The CDR3 is made up of 15 amino acids.